Sequencing of this T cell receptor (beta chain) was carried out in a study of shared clonotypes between healthy human individuals. General study points: Shared clonotypes across all four donors exceeded non-shared ones in generation probability. With a handful of donors compared, roughly 5% of naive CD4 clonotypes were shared. On the whole, naive subsets had larger estimated richness than memory subsets had.

This clone was found once. The antigen is unknown. With 8 bases removed from V and 8 bases from J, the gap between germline ends came to 19 bases. The CDR3 consists of 15 residues. CDR1 is MNHEY and CDR2 is SVGAGI in the germline V gene. Authors' analysis steps: Quality scores were absent from the junction-only immunoSEQ sequences, so filtering differed. The table came from immunoSEQ multiplex PCR; TCRdb's copy has only in-frame clones and leaves some out. V and J calls and clone size come straight from that table; D and trimming were deduced from the DNA. The sample has about 690,000 clones, about 90% seen once.

This chain uses TRBV6-5 with TRBJ1-6; D might be TRBD1 (5 bases). The sequencing input was memory CD8+ T cells from PBMCs. Subset: CD45RO+ cells pooled with CCR7-negative TemRA cells. This clonotype was sampled from a man between 18 and 35 years old in good health. Some clones in this sample may be carry-over from other donors' samples. The CDR3 coding sequence is TGTGCCAGCCTCTGGACACCTCCCTCGGATTCACCCCTCCACTTT. Residues: CASLWTPPSDSPLHF.